The next 31 T cell receptor beta chains were all read from a single sample in a study of T cells in women clearing cervical HPV infection. Measured with immunoSEQ multiplex PCR; TCRdb has only the in-frame clones, and not every one. In total, the table holds tens of thousands of clones. Sequences were obtained from blood buffy coat. The origin of the receptors is a woman between 18 and 75 years old with a cervical HPV16 infection that either progressed to CIN3+ or cleared (not recorded which).

With regard to this clone: At one end the junction does not follow the germline gene, possibly because of a read error. The CDR3 end falls 3 residues outside the read, so it is completed with the germline J gene. The gene calls are TRBV4-2 and TRBJ2-3, with TRBD2 matching over 9 bases. The CDR3 is 18 residues long. CDR1 is LGHNA, CDR2 YNFKEQ, per germline. CDR3 loop: CASSQDRLAGRSTDTQYF. The CDR3 DNA, read in part, is TGCGCCAGCAGCCAAGACAGGCTAGCGGGGCGAAGCACAGATACG.

For this clone: The CDR3 goes on 3 residues after the read ends, and that part is filled in from the germline J gene. The chain is built from TRBV2 and TRBJ2-2, with 8 bases matching TRBD1. The CDR3 is 14 residues long. Germline loops: CDR1 SNHLY, CDR2 FYNNEI. CDR3 DNA, as far as it was read: TGTGCCAGCAGCCCCGGACAGGGTGGTTCACCG. This gives the protein CASSPGQGGSP. The CDR3 in its entirety is CASSPGQGGSPLFF.

As regards this clone: The read finishes 3 residues shy of the CDR3 end, and the germline J gene is used to complete it. V gene TRBV7-6 combines with J gene TRBJ1-6; tentatively, D is TRBD1 (5 bases). Germline CDR1 and CDR2: SGHVS and FNYEAQ. Trimming took off 1 base at V and 8 bases at J, with 21 bases between the two ends. This CDR3 is 18 amino acids long. CDR3 region: CASSLVRNRLLFHSPLHF. CDR3 DNA (partial): TGTGCCAGCAGCTTAGTTCGGAACAGGCTTCTGTTCCATTCACCC.

About this clone itself: The observed sequence ends 3 residues before the CDR3 terminus, with the missing tail filled in from the germline J gene. The rearrangement joins TRBV6-2 or TRBV6-3 to TRBJ2-1; D is possibly TRBD2 (5 bases). V was shortened by 2 bases and J by 8 bases, with 16 bases between the two germline ends. The CDR3 runs to 15 residues. Germline V CDR1 and CDR2: MNHEY, SVGEGT. The CDR3 bases that were read are TGTGCCAGCAGTTACCCGGATCATAGAGGGTATGAG. This codes for CASSYPDHRGYE. In full, the CDR3 reads CASSYPDHRGYEQFF.

Regarding this clone: The observed sequence ends 3 residues before the CDR3 terminus, with the missing tail filled in from the germline J gene. This chain links TRBV20-1 with TRBJ2-3; 11 nucleotides line up with TRBD1. The junction had 12 bases not matched to a gene; V was cut back by 5 bases and J by 5 bases. CDR3 length: 16 amino acids. The V gene's germline CDR1 is DFQATT and CDR2 SNEGSKA (reference sequence). The CDR3 is CSAPYPDRGHGDTQYF. The sequenced part of the CDR3 DNA is TGCAGTGCTCCTTACCCGGACAGGGGGCATGGAGATACG.

Concerning this clone: With the read ending 3 residues before the CDR3 end, the germline J gene is used to fill in that end. V is TRBV7-2 and J is TRBJ1-1, with D maybe TRBD1 (5 bases). Germline V gives CDR1 SGHTA, CDR2 FQGNSA. CDR3 length: 14 amino acids. Trimming removed 1 base at V and 5 bases at J, with 11 bases between. The part of the CDR3 DNA that was read is TGTGCCAGCAGCTTAGACGGGGGGTCGACTGAA. Protein: CASSLDGGSTE. The full CDR3 protein is CASSLDGGSTEAFF.

On this clone itself: The read ends 3 residues early relative to the CDR3; the germline J gene fills the gap. The rearrangement uses TRBV19 and TRBJ2-3, with 8 bases aligning to TRBD2. CDR3 length equals 16 residues. Germline CDR1 is LNHDA and CDR2 is SQIVND (reference sequence). V shed 10 bases and J 2 bases; nucleotides not matched to a gene: 14. The CDR3: CATRPGLEFSTDTQYF. The sequenced CDR3 bases are TGTGCCACAAGACCGGGACTAGAATTCTCCACAGATACG.

The DNA read from the CDR3 is TGTGCCAGTAGTAACCCAGGGGTGGTCAAAAACATT. It yields the protein CASSNPGVVKNI. The full CDR3 protein is CASSNPGVVKNIQYF. V gene TRBV19 combines with J gene TRBJ2-4, with D maybe TRBD1 (6 bases). The CDR3 goes on 3 residues after the read ends, and that part is filled in from the germline J gene. The V and J ends lost 4 bases and 3 bases respectively, with 13 bases between them. In germline, CDR1 is LNHDA, CDR2 SQIVND (reference sequence). The CDR3 extends over 15 amino acids.

With regard to this clone: The read stops 3 residues short of the end of the CDR3; the missing end is completed from the germline J gene. This chain connects TRBV19 to TRBJ1-5; maybe TRBD1 (6 bases). CDR1 LNHDA and CDR2 SQIVND come from the germline V gene (reference sequence). V was trimmed by 4 bases and J by 4 bases, leaving 11 bases between them. The CDR3 has 14 residues. CDR3 DNA (partial): TGTGCCAGTAGTAAGGACAGAAATAATCAGCCC. The encoded protein is CASSKDRNNQP. The whole CDR3 sequence reads CASSKDRNNQPQHF.

Incomplete CDR3 DNA: TGTGCCTGGAGCACAGGGAGCCCACCAGGGGATACG. This translates into CAWSTGSPPGDT. The complete CDR3 protein is CAWSTGSPPGDTQYF. The rearrangement uses TRBV30 and TRBJ2-3, with D perhaps matching TRBD1 (6 bases). The CDR3 is cut off 3 residues early in the read; its end comes from the germline J gene. The CDR3 runs 15 residues. The germline V gene encodes CDR1 GTSNPN and CDR2 SVGIG (reference sequence). Trimming removed 3 bases from V and 6 bases from J, with 19 bases in between.

This clone is deemed medium-sized by its frequency. The CDR3 extends 3 residues past the end of the read, so its final part is completed from the germline J gene. This chain connects TRBV20-1 to TRBJ2-3; 7 bases are shared with TRBD2. Germline V gene data show CDR1 as DFQATT and CDR2 as SNEGSKA (reference sequence). The CDR3 runs to 13 residues. V lost 5 bases and J lost 0; bases outside the gene matches: 2. The CDR3 here is CSAPTSSTDTQYF. The sequenced part of the CDR3 DNA is TGCAGTGCTCCGACTAGCAGCACAGATACG.

Comments on this clone: The CDR3 end lies 3 residues beyond the end of the read and is filled in from the germline J gene. This sequence joins TRBV5-1 and TRBJ2-5; 10 bases fit TRBD2. The CDR3 runs 16 residues. With 0 bases clipped from V and 1 base from J, the junction kept 3 bases outside the gene matches. Germline V CDR1 and CDR2: SGHRS, YFSETQ. Partial CDR3 DNA: TGCGCCAGCAGCTTGGTAGAGCGGGAGGGCCAAGAGACC. As protein: CASSLVEREGQET. The CDR3 reads in full as CASSLVEREGQETQYF.

In regard to this clone: The missing CDR3 end, 3 residues past where the read stops, is filled in from the germline J gene. The chain combines TRBV20-1 with TRBJ2-1, with D possibly matching TRBD2 (6 bases). This CDR3 contains 14 residues. The V gene lost 2 bases and the J gene lost 7 bases, with 15 bases spanning the gap. Germline V CDR1 and CDR2: DFQATT, SNEGSKA (reference sequence). The CDR3 reads CSARRLVDSNEQFF. CDR3 DNA (partial): TGCAGTGCTAGAAGACTAGTGGACTCGAATGAG.

Note on this clone: Sequence at one end of the junction differs from germline and may be a read error. The CDR3 end is not reached by the read, which stops 3 residues before it; the germline J gene fills it in. The V gene is TRBV4-2, the J gene TRBJ2-7; TRBD1 matches at 9 bases. CDR3 size: 13 residues. CDR1 and CDR2 (germline): LGHNA, YNFKEQ. The covered CDR3 bases are TGCGCCAGCAGCCGGGACAGGGCTTACGAG. Translation gives CASSRDRAYE. The whole CDR3 is CASSRDRAYEQYF.

The covered CDR3 bases are TGTGCCAGTAGTATTTTAGGGGGCGCATTAGGC. Protein product: CASSILGGALG. The whole CDR3 is CASSILGGALGYTF. This rearrangement joins TRBV19 to TRBJ1-2; 7 nucleotides match TRBD1. The CDR3 is cut off 3 residues early in the read; its end comes from the germline J gene. CDR3 length: 14 residues. Germline V gene sequence: CDR1 LNHDA, CDR2 SQIVND (reference sequence). Variable domain in full (rest from reference TRBV19 and TRBJ1-2): DGGITQSPKYLFRKEGQNVTLSCEQNLNHDAMYWYRQDPGQGLRLIYYSQIVNDFQKGDIAEGYSVSREKKESFPLTVTSAQKNPTAFYLCASSILGGALGYTFGSGTRLTVV.

With respect to this clone: The missing CDR3 end, 3 residues past where the read stops, is filled in from the germline J gene. This sequence joins TRBV14 and TRBJ2-1, with a tentative D call TRBD2 (6 bases). Germline V gene lookup returns CDR1 SGHDN and CDR2 FVKESK. This CDR3 has 17 amino acids. Trimming removed 0 bases from V and 3 bases from J, with 15 bases in between. The CDR3 protein is CASSQDWSGPLYNEQFF. Incomplete CDR3 DNA: TGTGCCAGCAGCCAAGATTGGAGCGGGCCGCTCTACAATGAG.

As for this clone: The CDR3 is cut off 3 residues early in the read; its end comes from the germline J gene. The chain couples TRBV20-1 to TRBJ2-3, with D perhaps TRBD1 (6 bases). The V gene lost 5 bases and the J gene lost 2 bases, with 11 bases spanning the gap. The CDR3 length is 13 residues. Germline loops: CDR1 DFQATT, CDR2 SNEGSKA (reference sequence). The CDR3 DNA, read in part, is TGCAGTGCTCAGGACAGTTACACAGATACG. Translating gives CSAQDSYTDT. In full, the CDR3 reads CSAQDSYTDTQYF.

Details on this clone: The read ends 3 residues shy of where the CDR3 ends; the end is completed using the germline J gene. V is TRBV7-8 and J is TRBJ2-2, with 9 bases lining up with TRBD1. CDR1 is SGHVS and CDR2 is FQNEAQ in the germline V gene. The V and J ends lost 5 bases and 4 bases, in that order; junction bases with no gene match: 11. The CDR3 consists of 17 residues. The CDR3 bases that were read are TGTGCCAGCAGCCCGAGTCCGGGACAGGGAATCACCGGGGAG. It yields the protein CASSPSPGQGITGE. From start to end, the CDR3 is CASSPSPGQGITGELFF.

Of note for this clone: The read comes to an end 3 residues before the CDR3 does, leaving the germline J gene to fill in the end. The chain links TRBV6-1 to TRBJ2-7; unclear D gene. V was shortened by 2 bases and J by 1 base, with 9 bases between the two germline ends. In germline, CDR1 is MNHNS, CDR2 SASEGT. The CDR3 runs to 14 residues. Here the CDR3 reads CASSELARSYEQYF. CDR3 DNA (partial): TGTGCCAGCAGTGAATTGGCAAGATCCTACGAG.

As regards this clone: From the germline J gene comes the end of the CDR3, since the read stops 3 residues before it. The chain carries TRBV20-1 and TRBJ2-3; the match to TRBD2 covers 8 bases. This CDR3 has 16 amino acids. Germline V gene lookup returns CDR1 DFQATT and CDR2 SNEGSKA (reference sequence). V shed 1 base, J shed 2 bases, and the junction held 8 bases outside the gene matches. The CDR3 DNA, read in part, is TGCAGTGCTAGAGGAGATACTAGCGGACTCACAGATACG. It encodes CSARGDTSGLTDT. The whole CDR3 is CSARGDTSGLTDTQYF.

With respect to this clone: The CDR3 end lies 3 residues beyond the end of the read and is filled in from the germline J gene. The V call is TRBV5-1, the J call TRBJ1-2; D ambiguous. V shed 1 base and J shed 1 base, with 8 bases lying between them. There are 14 residues in the CDR3. CDR1 is SGHRS and CDR2 is YFSETQ in the germline V gene. The covered CDR3 bases are TGCGCCAGCAGCTTGAGGCAGCGTAACTATGGC. As protein: CASSLRQRNYG. The CDR3, in full, reads CASSLRQRNYGYTF.

The CDR3 is CASSLQGSTPLHF. The DNA read from the CDR3 is TGTGCCAGCAGCTTACAGGGGTCGACACCC. The chain employs TRBV7-9 and TRBJ1-6; D is perhaps TRBD1 (6 bases). The DNA ends 3 residues before the CDR3 does, and the rest of the CDR3 is filled in from the germline J gene. V was cut by 2 bases and J by 11 bases, with 10 bases left in between. CDR1 and CDR2 (germline): SEHNR, FQNEAQ (reference sequence). This CDR3 has 13 residues.

A note on this clone: The sequence runs out 3 residues before the end of the CDR3; the remainder is reconstructed from the germline J gene. V gene TRBV6-2 or TRBV6-3 combines with J gene TRBJ2-7; 7 positions agree with TRBD2. This CDR3 is 13 amino acids long. The ends lost 2 bases at V and 2 bases at J; junction bases unmatched: 0. Germline V gene sequence: CDR1 MNHEY, CDR2 SVGEGT. The DNA read from the CDR3 is TGTGCCAGCAGTTACGGACTAGCCTACGAG. Translated: CASSYGLAYE. The full-length CDR3 reads as CASSYGLAYEQYF.

About this clone itself: The CDR3 extends 3 residues past the end of the read, so its final part is completed from the germline J gene. The genes are TRBV6-1 and TRBJ2-3, with TRBD2 matching over 7 bases. V dropped 2 bases and J dropped 1; count of bases not matched to a gene: 12. This CDR3 comprises 18 residues. The germline gives CDR1 MNHNS, CDR2 SASEGT. The part of the CDR3 DNA that was read is TGTGCCAGCAGTGAACGACGACAGCGGGGCAGCCGCACAGATACG. Translated: CASSERRQRGSRTDT. From start to end, the CDR3 is CASSERRQRGSRTDTQYF.

Worth noting for this clone: The CDR3 end lies 3 residues beyond the end of the read and is filled in from the germline J gene. J is TRBJ1-1 and V is TRBV5-4, with D perhaps matching TRBD1 (5 bases). Trimming cost V 4 bases and J 2 bases, with 15 bases left between them. This CDR3 spans 15 amino acids. The germline V gene has CDR1 SGHNT and CDR2 YYREEE (reference sequence). The covered CDR3 bases are TGTGCCAGCAGCCTAAGCACCGGGGGAAACACTGAA. Amino acid sequence: CASSLSTGGNTE. The entire CDR3 protein reads CASSLSTGGNTEAFF.

A note on this clone: The read terminates 3 residues ahead of where the CDR3 ends, so the germline J gene completes it. V is TRBV20-1 and J is TRBJ1-2; perhaps TRBD1 as D (5 bases). The CDR3 is made up of 12 amino acids. CDR1 is DFQATT and CDR2 is SNEGSKA in the germline V gene (reference sequence). The sequenced CDR3 bases are TGCAGTGCTCTAACAGGAGACCTGGGC. Protein sequence: CSALTGDLG. The entire CDR3 is CSALTGDLGYTF.

Comment on this clone: The sequence runs out 3 residues before the end of the CDR3; the remainder is reconstructed from the germline J gene. The rearrangement links TRBV18 to TRBJ2-7; D is perhaps TRBD2 (6 bases). CDR1 and CDR2 from the germline V gene are KGHSH and LQKENI. Trimming took 6 bases from V and 4 from J, leaving 16 bases between them. This CDR3 has 14 residues. The CDR3 spells CASSPDGGNYEQYF. The sequenced part of the CDR3 DNA is TGTGCCAGCTCCCCAGATGGCGGGAATTACGAG.

A remark on this clone: The observed sequence ends 3 residues before the CDR3 terminus, with the missing tail filled in from the germline J gene. The V call is TRBV20-1, the J call TRBJ1-1; D not resolved. This CDR3 is built from 14 residues. Germline CDR1 and CDR2: DFQATT and SNEGSKA (reference sequence). Trimming stripped 3 bases from V and 1 base from J, with 12 bases between. The CDR3 reads CSASNAGRNTEAFF. The DNA read from the CDR3 is TGCAGTGCTAGTAATGCAGGCCGGAACACTGAA.

Comment on this clone: The read finishes 3 residues shy of the CDR3 end, and the germline J gene is used to complete it. The chain has TRBV7-2 and TRBJ2-5; D might be TRBD2 (7 bases). V shed 2 bases and J shed 5 bases, with 12 bases lying between them. The CDR3 runs 14 residues. Per the germline V gene, CDR1 is SGHTA and CDR2 is FQGNSA. CDR3 in amino acids: CASSLRRGGETQYF. Incomplete CDR3 DNA: TGTGCCAGCAGCTTACGTAGGGGGGGGGAGACC.

CDR3 bases read: TGCAGTGCGAGGGGACTCTACGCGAGGCGGAGGTACGAG. Protein sequence: CSARGLYARRRYE. The entire CDR3 sequence reads CSARGLYARRRYEQYF. The chain uses TRBV20-1 and TRBJ2-7; weak D call: TRBD2 (6 bases). The CDR3 goes on 3 residues after the read ends, and that part is filled in from the germline J gene. The V and J ends lost 6 bases and 4 bases respectively, with 25 bases between them. The germline V gene has CDR1 DFQATT and CDR2 SNEGSKA (reference sequence). The CDR3 length is 16 residues.

With regard to this clone: The DNA ends 3 residues before the CDR3 does, and the rest of the CDR3 is filled in from the germline J gene. The J gene is TRBJ2-1, the V gene TRBV11-1; D may be TRBD2 (5 bases). Trimming removed 3 bases from V and 8 bases from J, with 14 bases in between. Germline assignment: CDR1 SGHAT and CDR2 FQDESV (reference sequence). This CDR3 is built from 14 residues. The CDR3 sequence: CASSFQTGEHEQFF. Partial CDR3 DNA: TGTGCCAGCAGCTTCCAGACCGGGGAGCATGAG.